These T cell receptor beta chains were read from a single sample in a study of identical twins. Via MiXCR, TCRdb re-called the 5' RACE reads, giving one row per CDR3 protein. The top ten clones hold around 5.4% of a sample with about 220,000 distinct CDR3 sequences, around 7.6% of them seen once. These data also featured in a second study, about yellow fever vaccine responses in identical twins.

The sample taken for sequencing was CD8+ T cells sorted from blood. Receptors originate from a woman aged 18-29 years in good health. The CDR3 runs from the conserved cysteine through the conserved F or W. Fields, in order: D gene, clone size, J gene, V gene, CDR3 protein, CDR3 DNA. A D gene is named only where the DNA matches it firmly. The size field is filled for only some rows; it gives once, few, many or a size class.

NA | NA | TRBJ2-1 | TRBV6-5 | CASSSAPLVTLYNEQFF | TGTGCCAGCAGTTCCGCCCCCCTAGTAACGCTCTACAATGAGCAGTTCTTC
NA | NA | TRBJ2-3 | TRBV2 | CASSFRRLTDTQYF | TGTGCCAGCAGCTTCAGGAGACTCACAGATACGCAGTATTTT
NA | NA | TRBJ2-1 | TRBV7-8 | CASSLLLLDEQFF | TGTGCCAGCAGCTTACTTCTCCTCGATGAGCAGTTCTTC
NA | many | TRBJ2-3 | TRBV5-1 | CASSFRDSATDTQYF | TGCGCCAGCAGCTTCCGGGACTCCGCCACAGATACGCAGTATTTT
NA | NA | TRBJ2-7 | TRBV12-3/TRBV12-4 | CASSRSSGEQYF | TGTGCCAGCAGTCGTTCCTCGGGGGAGCAGTACTTC
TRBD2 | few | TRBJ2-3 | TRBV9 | CASSVRAGGPDTQYF | TGTGCCAGCAGCGTAAGGGCGGGGGGGCCTGATACGCAGTATTTT
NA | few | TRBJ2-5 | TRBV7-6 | CASSLAQNSQETQYF | TGTGCCAGCAGCTTAGCGCAAAACAGCCAAGAGACCCAGTACTTC
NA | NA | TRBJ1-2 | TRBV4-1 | CASSQERPGLNYGYTF | TGCGCCAGCAGCCAAGAACGACCGGGCTTGAACTATGGCTACACCTTC
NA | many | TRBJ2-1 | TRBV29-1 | CSVDIGYSYNEQFF | TGCAGCGTTGATATCGGGTACTCCTACAATGAGCAGTTCTTC
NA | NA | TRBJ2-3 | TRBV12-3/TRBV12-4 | CASSFLFGPGTDTQYF | TGTGCCAGCAGTTTTCTTTTCGGTCCCGGCACAGATACGCAGTATTTT
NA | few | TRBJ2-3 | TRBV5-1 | CASSPTGPDTQYF | TGCGCCAGCAGCCCGACAGGCCCAGATACGCAGTATTTT
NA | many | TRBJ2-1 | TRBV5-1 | CASSLGLGRDYNEQFF | TGCGCCAGCAGCTTGGGGTTAGGCAGAGACTACAATGAGCAGTTCTTC
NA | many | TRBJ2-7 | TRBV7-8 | CASSLFGGSYEQYF | TGTGCCAGCAGCTTATTTGGGGGGTCCTACGAGCAGTACTTC
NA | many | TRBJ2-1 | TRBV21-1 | CASSNFHAKATNEQFF | TGTGCCAGCAGCAATTTTCATGCAAAAGCTACGAATGAGCAGTTCTTC
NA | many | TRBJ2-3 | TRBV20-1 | CSVQLGLYTDTQYF | TGCAGTGTCCAGCTGGGACTTTACACAGATACGCAGTATTTT
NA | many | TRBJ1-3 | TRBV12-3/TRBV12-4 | CAALGGEPTGNTIYF | TGTGCCGCGTTGGGTGGGGAACCAACAGGAAACACCATATATTTT
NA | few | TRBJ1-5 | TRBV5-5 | CASSLVRGNQPQHF | TGTGCCAGCAGCTTGGTAAGGGGCAATCAGCCCCAGCATTTT
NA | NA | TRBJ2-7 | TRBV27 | CASSLNQAYEQYF | TGTGCCAGCAGTTTGAACCAAGCCTACGAGCAGTACTTC
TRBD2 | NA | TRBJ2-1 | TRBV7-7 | CASSLVAGFYNEQFF | TGTGCCAGCAGCTTAGTAGCGGGGTTTTACAATGAGCAGTTCTTC
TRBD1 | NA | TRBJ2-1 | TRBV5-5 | CASSGWDSNDGNYNEQFF | TGTGCCAGCAGCGGCTGGGACAGCAACGATGGGAACTACAATGAGCAGTTCTTC
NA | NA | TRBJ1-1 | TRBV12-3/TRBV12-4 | CASSPGGLQFEAFF | TGTGCCAGCAGCCCCGGGGGCCTACAATTTGAAGCTTTCTTT
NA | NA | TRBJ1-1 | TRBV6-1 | CASTGRVWTEAFF | TGTGCCAGCACTGGCAGGGTTTGGACTGAAGCTTTCTTT
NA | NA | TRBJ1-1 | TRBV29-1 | CSVEVGRGAHGEAFF | TGCAGCGTTGAAGTTGGCCGGGGGGCGCACGGTGAAGCTTTCTTT
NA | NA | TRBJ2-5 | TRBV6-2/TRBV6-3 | CASSFPGAQYF | TGTGCCAGCAGTTTTCCAGGGGCCCAGTACTTC
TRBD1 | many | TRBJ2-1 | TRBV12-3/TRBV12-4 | CASSERQGSYNEQFF | TGTGCCAGCAGTGAAAGACAGGGAAGTTACAATGAGCAGTTCTTC
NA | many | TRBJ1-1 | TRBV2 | CATGAGYTEAFF | TGTGCCACCGGGGCAGGGTACACTGAAGCTTTCTTT
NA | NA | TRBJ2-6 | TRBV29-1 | CSVEDLRGSPGANVLTF | TGCAGCGTTGAAGATCTGAGAGGGTCCCCTGGGGCCAACGTCCTGACTTTC
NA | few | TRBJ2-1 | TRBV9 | CASTLRATAGANEQFF | TGTGCCAGCACTTTGAGGGCCACGGCAGGCGCCAATGAGCAGTTCTTC
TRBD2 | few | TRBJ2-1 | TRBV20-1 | CSGREEGNEQFF | TGCAGTGGTCGGGAGGAAGGGAATGAGCAGTTCTTC
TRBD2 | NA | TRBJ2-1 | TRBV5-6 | CASSHWTSEIVSYNEQFF | TGTGCCAGCAGCCACTGGACTAGCGAGATAGTCTCCTACAATGAGCAGTTCTTC
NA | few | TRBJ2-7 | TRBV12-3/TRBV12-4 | CASSLGATLGHEQYF | TGTGCCAGCAGTTTAGGAGCGACATTGGGCCACGAGCAGTACTTC
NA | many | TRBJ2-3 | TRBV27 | CASSRQGIDTDTQYF | TGTGCCAGCAGTCGTCAGGGTATAGACACAGATACGCAGTATTTT
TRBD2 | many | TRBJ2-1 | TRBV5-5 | CASKPGLAGGGLYEQFF | TGTGCCAGCAAACCGGGACTAGCGGGAGGGGGGCTGTATGAGCAGTTCTTC
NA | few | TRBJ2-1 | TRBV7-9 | CASSFSRGEQFF | TGTGCCAGCAGCTTTAGCCGGGGGGAGCAGTTCTTC
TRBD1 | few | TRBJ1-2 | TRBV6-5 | CASSYGTGLSNYGYTF | TGTGCCAGCAGTTACGGGACAGGGCTTTCTAACTATGGCTACACCTTC
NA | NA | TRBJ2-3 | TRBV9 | CASSVGGLTDTQYF | TGTGCCAGCAGCGTAGGGGGTTTGACAGATACGCAGTATTTT
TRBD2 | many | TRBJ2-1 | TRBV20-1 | CRYEREGPYNEQFF | TGCAGATACGAGCGGGAGGGCCCCTACAATGAGCAGTTCTTC
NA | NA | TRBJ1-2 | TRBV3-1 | CASSQDGARVGYGYTF | TGTGCCAGCAGCCAAGACGGGGCCAGGGTTGGCTATGGCTACACCTTC
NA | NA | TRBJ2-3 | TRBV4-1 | CASSHRRESTDTQYF | TGCGCCAGCAGCCATCGCCGCGAGAGCACAGATACGCAGTATTTT
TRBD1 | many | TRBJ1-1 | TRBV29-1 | CSVEGVTGIDTEAFF | TGCAGCGTTGAAGGGGTGACAGGGATTGACACTGAAGCTTTCTTT
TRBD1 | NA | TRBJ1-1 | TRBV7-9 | CASSLRQGIEAFF | TGTGCCAGCAGCTTGAGACAGGGGATTGAAGCTTTCTTT
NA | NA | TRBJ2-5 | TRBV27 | CASSLDSGVRETQYF | TGTGCCAGCAGTTTAGACTCAGGGGTTAGAGAGACCCAGTACTTC
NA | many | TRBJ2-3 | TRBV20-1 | CSDGTDTQYF | TGCAGTGACGGGACAGATACGCAGTATTTT
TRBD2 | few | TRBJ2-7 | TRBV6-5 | CASSYGREGYEQYF | TGTGCCAGCAGTTACGGGCGGGAGGGATACGAGCAGTACTTC
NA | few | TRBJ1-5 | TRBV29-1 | CSVAHQPQHF | TGCAGCGTCGCGCATCAGCCCCAGCATTTT
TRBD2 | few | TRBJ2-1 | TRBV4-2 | CASSQEELNPGLPLNNEQFF | TGTGCCAGCAGCCAAGAGGAATTGAACCCGGGACTACCACTAAACAATGAGCAGTTCTTC
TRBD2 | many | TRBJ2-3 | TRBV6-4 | CASSASGGASDTQYF | TGTGCCAGCAGTGCAAGCGGGGGGGCTTCAGATACGCAGTATTTT
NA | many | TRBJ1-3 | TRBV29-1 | CSVDGEGSGNTIYF | TGCAGCGTTGATGGGGAGGGCTCTGGAAACACCATATATTTT
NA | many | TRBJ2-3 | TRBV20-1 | CSARDGLITDTQYF | TGCAGTGCTAGAGATGGACTGATTACAGATACGCAGTATTTT
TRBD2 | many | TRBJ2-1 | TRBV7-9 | CATKASGKYNEQFF | TGTGCCACCAAGGCTAGCGGGAAATATAATGAGCAGTTCTTC
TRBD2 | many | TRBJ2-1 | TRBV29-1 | CSVEAGGYSYNEQFF | TGCAGCGTTGAAGCGGGGGGGTACTCCTACAATGAGCAGTTCTTC
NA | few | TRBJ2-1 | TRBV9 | CASSVAFVDSNEQFF | TGTGCCAGCAGCGTAGCTTTCGTGGATTCTAATGAGCAGTTCTTC
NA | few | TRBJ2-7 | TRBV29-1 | CSVPSGSSEQYF | TGCAGCGTTCCGTCTGGGAGCTCCGAGCAGTACTTC
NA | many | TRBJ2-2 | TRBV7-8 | CASSPTGQGLVGELFF | TGTGCCAGCAGCCCCACCGGGCAGGGGTTAGTCGGGGAGCTGTTTTTT